This TCR beta chain appears in the sequencing data of a study of T cell clones after liver transplantation. Study details: In this trial, immunosuppression withdrawal was attempted within 2 years of liver transplant.

Deletions cut 5 bases from V and 1 base from J, with 5 bases between. The germline gives CDR1 ENHRY, CDR2 SYGVKD. The CDR3 extends over 12 amino acids. The table came from immunoSEQ multiplex PCR; TCRdb's copy has only in-frame clones and leaves some out. The profile shows about 51,000 clones, 86% of them singletons. The TCR was taken from a human patient who received a liver transplant. The graft donor may be the source of some T cells. Specimen: CD8+ T cells from blood, collected 12 months after liver transplant. J is TRBJ1-1 and V is TRBV10-3; D ambiguous. CDR3 protein: CAISLGNTEAFF. Here the CDR3 DNA reads TGTGCCATCAGTCTGGGGAACACTGAAGCTTTCTTT.